The T cell receptor beta chain under discussion was sequenced for a study of blood T cell repertoires in COVID-19. Overall study: The United States, Italy and Spain provided the acute and convalescent COVID-19 samples. T cells, B-cell-depleted T cells, or PBMCs supplied cDNA or gDNA.

The V and J ends lost 4 bases and 4 bases, in that order; junction bases with no gene match: 10. Germline CDR1 reads SGHDT; CDR2 reads YYEEEE. The CDR3 consists of 15 residues. Clones were read by immunoSEQ multiplex PCR, and TCRdb kept only the in-frame ones, dropping some. The data contain roughly 80,000 clones, more than 80% of them singletons. This receptor was obtained from a human donor in a cohort sampled during active COVID-19. The V gene is TRBV5-6, the J gene TRBJ1-2; 7 positions agree with TRBD1. The sample comprised peripheral blood. CDR3 in amino acids: CASSLKGDSTYGYTF. The CDR3 DNA reads as TGTGCCAGCAGCCTCAAAGGGGACAGCACCTATGGCTACACCTTC.